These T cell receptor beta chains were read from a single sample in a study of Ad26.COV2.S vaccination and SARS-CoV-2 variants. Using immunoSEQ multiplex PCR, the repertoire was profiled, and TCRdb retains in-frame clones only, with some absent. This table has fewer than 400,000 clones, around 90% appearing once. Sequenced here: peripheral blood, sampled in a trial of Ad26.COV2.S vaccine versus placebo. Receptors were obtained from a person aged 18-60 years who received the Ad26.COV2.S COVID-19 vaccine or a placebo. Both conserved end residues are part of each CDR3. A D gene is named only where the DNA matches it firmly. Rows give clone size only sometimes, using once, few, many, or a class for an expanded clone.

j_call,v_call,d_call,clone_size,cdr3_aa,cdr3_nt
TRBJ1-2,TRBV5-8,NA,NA,CASSLVGTPGDGYTF,TGTGCCAGCAGCTTGGTTGGGACACCGGGTGATGGCTACACCTTC
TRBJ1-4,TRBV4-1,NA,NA,CASSQGERGLREKLFF,TGCGCCAGCAGCCAAGGGGAGCGGGGTTTACGGGAAAAACTGTTTTTT
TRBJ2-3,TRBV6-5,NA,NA,CASQKGLYTDTQYF,TGTGCCAGCCAAAAAGGACTATACACAGATACGCAGTATTTT
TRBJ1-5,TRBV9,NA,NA,CASSSGGYSNQPQHF,TGTGCCAGCAGCTCTGGCGGTTATAGCAATCAGCCCCAGCATTTT
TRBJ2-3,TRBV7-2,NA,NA,CASSPTTDTQYF,TGTGCCAGCAGCCCGACCACAGATACGCAGTATTTT
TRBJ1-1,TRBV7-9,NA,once,CASSFPRDTEAFF,TGTGCCAGCAGCTTCCCGAGGGACACTGAAGCTTTCTTT
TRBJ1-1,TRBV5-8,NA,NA,CASSLKGSITEAFF,TGTGCCAGCAGCTTAAAAGGGAGTATAACTGAAGCTTTCTTT
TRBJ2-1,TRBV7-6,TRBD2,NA,CASSPFGGTYNEQFF,TGTGCCAGCAGCCCCTTCGGGGGGACCTACAATGAGCAGTTCTTC
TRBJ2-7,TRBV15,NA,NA,CATSSSSTEQYF,TGTGCCACCAGCAGCTCGTCAACCGAGCAGTACTTC
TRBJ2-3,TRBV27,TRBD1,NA,CASSTGGTTDTQYF,TGTGCCAGCTCGACAGGGGGAACCACAGATACGCAGTATTTT
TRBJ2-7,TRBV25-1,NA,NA,CASRAKMGIEQYF,TGTGCCAGCAGAGCTAAAATGGGAATCGAGCAGTACTTC
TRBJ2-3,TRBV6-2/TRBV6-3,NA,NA,CASSSGWGGTDTQYF,TGTGCCAGCAGCTCCGGCTGGGGGGGCACAGATACGCAGTATTTT
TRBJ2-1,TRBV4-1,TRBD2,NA,CASSQPSGRGAYNEQFF,TGCGCCAGCAGCCAACCTAGCGGGAGGGGGGCCTACAATGAGCAGTTCTTC
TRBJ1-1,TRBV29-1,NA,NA,CSVAQSGGILNTEAFF,TGCAGCGTTGCACAATCCGGGGGTATACTGAACACTGAAGCTTTCTTT
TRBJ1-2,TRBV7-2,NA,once,CASSKPVLRDANYGYTF,TGTGCCAGCAGCAAACCGGTTCTTCGGGACGCTAACTATGGCTACACCTTC
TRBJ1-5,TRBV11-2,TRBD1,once,CASSRRQGLNQPQHF,TGTGCCAGCAGCAGACGACAGGGCCTCAATCAGCCCCAGCATTTT
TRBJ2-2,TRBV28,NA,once,CASPHGPTNTGELFF,TGTGCCAGCCCGCATGGACCAACGAACACCGGGGAGCTGTTTTTT
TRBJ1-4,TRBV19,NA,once,CASHPRGGSEKLFF,TGTGCCAGTCACCCGAGAGGGGGAAGTGAAAAACTGTTTTTT
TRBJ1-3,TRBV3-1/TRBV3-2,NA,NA,CASSQERVVTSGNTIYF,TGTGCCAGCAGCCAAGAAAGGGTAGTTACATCTGGAAACACCATATATTTT
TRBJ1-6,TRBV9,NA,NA,CASSATGTNSPLHF,TGTGCCAGCAGCGCTACAGGGACCAATTCACCCCTCCACTTT
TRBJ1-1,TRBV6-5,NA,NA,CASSRTGSTEAFF,TGTGCCAGCAGTCGAACAGGGTCGACTGAAGCTTTCTTT
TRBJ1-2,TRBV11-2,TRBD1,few,CASSRDSNYGYTF,TGTGCCAGCAGCCGGGACAGCAACTATGGCTACACCTTC